This entry lists 25 T cell receptor beta chains sequenced from one sample in a study of shared clonotypes between healthy human individuals. Method: immunoSEQ multiplex PCR; TCRdb's copy keeps in-frame clones and lacks some. The sample yields 2 million to 2.5 million clones, 80% to 95% seen once. Sequencing used naive CD4+ T cells from PBMCs. Sample subset: CD45RA+ positively selected. Receptors originate from a man between 18 and 29 years old in good health. Some clones in this sample may be carry-over from other donors' samples.

This clone was observed a single time. This rearrangement joins TRBV6-1 to TRBJ2-7; no definite D call. The CDR3 contains 12 residues. Germline V gives CDR1 MNHNS, CDR2 SASEGT. V was pared by 2 bases and J by 4 bases, with 6 bases between. CDR3 sequence reads: CASSEQLYEQYF. The CDR3 bases are TGTGCCAGCAGTGAACAGCTATACGAGCAGTACTTC.

The rearrangement uses TRBV27 and TRBJ2-1; D remains unclear. The CDR3 has 11 amino acids. From germline, CDR1 is MNHEY and CDR2 SMNVEV (reference sequence). Trimming removed 8 bases at V and 6 bases at J, with 8 bases between. CDR3 sequence reads: CASGDTNEQFF. CDR3 nucleotides: TGTGCCAGCGGCGACACCAATGAGCAGTTCTTC.

J is TRBJ2-7 and V is TRBV15; a weak D match, TRBD1 (6 bases). V lost 1 base, J lost 4 bases, and 11 bases lay in between. This CDR3 region has 14 residues. Germline CDR1 reads LNHNV; CDR2 reads YYDKDF (reference sequence). In nucleotides, the CDR3 is TGTGCCACCAGCAGAGTTCAGGGGATTTACGAGCAGTACTTC. This sequence encodes CATSRVQGIYEQYF.

CDR3 protein: CASTPQASGNTIYF. CDR3 nucleotides: TGTGCCAGCACCCCTCAAGCCTCTGGAAACACCATATATTTT. The V call is TRBV6-5, the J call TRBJ1-3; D remains unclear. This CDR3 has 14 amino acids. With 7 bases removed from V and 0 bases from J, the gap between germline ends came to 10 bases. CDR1 and CDR2 from the germline V gene are MNHEY and SVGAGI.

The V gene is TRBV7-2, the J gene TRBJ2-7, with D uncertain. CDR3 length equals 12 residues. Looked up from germline, CDR1 is SGHTA and CDR2 is FQGNSA. V lost 1 base to trimming and J lost 7 bases, with 8 bases between them. CDR3: CASSLVPGEQYF. The CDR3 DNA reads as TGTGCCAGCAGCTTAGTTCCCGGGGAGCAGTACTTC.

J is TRBJ2-4 and V is TRBV28, with 7 bases matching TRBD2. The CDR3 is made up of 18 amino acids. CDR1 is MDHEN and CDR2 is SYDVKM in the germline V gene. J was trimmed by 1 base and V by 2 bases; bases with no gene match: 11. The DNA for the CDR3 is TGTGCCAGCAGTTTACCGGAGCTAGCGGATGTGGCCAAAAACATTCAGTACTTC. This translates into CASSLPELADVAKNIQYF.

The V and J genes are TRBV5-4 and TRBJ1-1, with D uncertain. The V end lost 4 bases, the J end lost 1 base, and 11 bases lay between the germline ends. The CDR3 runs 14 residues. Germline CDR1 is SGHNT and CDR2 is YYREEE (reference sequence). Here the CDR3 reads CASSPSWKNTEAFF. The DNA for the CDR3 is TGTGCCAGCAGCCCATCTTGGAAGAACACTGAAGCTTTCTTT.

Notes on this clone: This sample also contains other DNA sequences that code for the same CDR3. The chain recombines TRBV7-9 with TRBJ2-7; no firm D call. CDR1 and CDR2 from the germline V gene are SEHNR and FQNEAQ (reference sequence). This CDR3 has 13 residues. V was trimmed by 0 bases and J by 5 bases, leaving 8 bases between them. DNA of the CDR3: TGTGCCAGCAGCTTAGCGGGTACAGACGAGCAGTACTTC. Translating it yields CASSLAGTDEQYF.

This chain uses TRBV7-2 with TRBJ2-7; D unresolved. CDR1 is SGHTA, CDR2 FQGNSA, per germline. This CDR3 contains 13 residues. The V gene lost 4 bases and the J gene lost 6 bases, with 13 bases spanning the gap. For the CDR3, the DNA is TGTGCCAGCAGCTCGACGACCGCGACCGAGCAGTACTTC. It encodes CASSSTTATEQYF.

The chain couples TRBV18 to TRBJ2-7, with D possibly being TRBD2 (6 bases). The CDR3 covers 16 residues. V was trimmed by 1 base and J by 7 bases, leaving 20 bases between them. The germline gives CDR1 KGHSH, CDR2 LQKENI. The CDR3 sequence is CASSPLPGSGAWEQYF. DNA of the CDR3: TGTGCCAGCTCACCACTTCCCGGTAGCGGCGCTTGGGAGCAGTACTTC.

This rearrangement joins TRBV23-1 to TRBJ2-5; 7 nucleotides line up with TRBD2. TRBV23-1 is reported as an ORF; its role is uncertain. This CDR3 is 18 amino acids long. J gave up 2 bases and V 0 bases, and 12 bases lay outside the gene matches. CDR3 amino acids: CASSQSPHLAAKQETQYF. The CDR3 DNA follows: TGCGCCAGCAGTCAATCCCCCCATCTAGCGGCCAAGCAAGAGACCCAGTACTTC.

This clone was seen a single time. The chain couples TRBV5-1 to TRBJ1-1; TRBD1 matches 7 bases. This CDR3 region has 16 residues. CDR1 and CDR2 from the germline V gene are SGHRS and YFSETQ. Germline trimming cut 4 bases from V and 3 bases from J; bases unmatched to any gene: 12. The CDR3 is CASSLTPGGADTEAFF. Written as DNA, the CDR3 is TGCGCCAGCAGCCTGACCCCAGGGGGGGCGGACACTGAAGCTTTCTTT.

The chain uses TRBV2 and TRBJ1-5, with D possibly being TRBD1 (6 bases). The length of the CDR3 is 13 residues. Between the trimmed V and J ends, which lost 3 bases and 4 bases, there was a span of 7 bases. Germline assignment: CDR1 SNHLY and CDR2 FYNNEI. The CDR3 loop is CASSDDRNQPQHF. The CDR3 coding sequence is TGTGCCAGCAGTGACGACAGGAATCAGCCCCAGCATTTT.

The gene calls are TRBV28 and TRBJ2-3, with D tentatively TRBD1 or TRBD2 (5 bases each). The germline V and J ends were trimmed by 10 bases and 1 base, with 12 bases remaining between them. Looked up from germline, CDR1 is MDHEN and CDR2 is SYDVKM. This CDR3 spans 13 amino acids. The CDR3 protein is CATVGGGTDTQYF. Here the CDR3 DNA reads TGTGCCACCGTTGGGGGAGGCACAGATACGCAGTATTTT.

The chain joins TRBV7-6 to TRBJ2-1; TRBD2 aligns across 7 bases. V shed 1 base, J shed 4 bases, and the junction held 7 bases outside the gene matches. Germline V gives CDR1 SGHVS, CDR2 FNYEAQ. The CDR3 is 16 amino acids. The CDR3 region has the DNA TGTGCCAGCAGCTTAGAGGCTAGCGGAGCTTACAATGAGCAGTTCTTC. The encoded protein is CASSLEASGAYNEQFF. The full variable domain, with the rest looked up from reference TRBV7-6 and TRBJ2-1, is GAGVSQSPRYKVTKRGQDVALRCDPISGHVSLYWYRQALGQGPEFLTYFNYEAQQDKSGLPNDRFSAERPEGSISTLTIQRTEQRDSAMYRCASSLEASGAYNEQFFGPGTRLTVL.

The genes are TRBV5-4 and TRBJ2-5; D is possibly TRBD1 (6 bases). Trimming took 3 bases from V and 5 from J, leaving 20 bases between them. The CDR3 has 16 amino acids. Germline assignment: CDR1 SGHNT and CDR2 YYREEE (reference sequence). CDR3: CASSSGGGLSRETQYF. CDR3 sequence (DNA): TGTGCCAGCAGCTCGGGTGGGGGCTTGAGTCGGGAGACCCAGTACTTC.

This clone was counted a single time. V and J are TRBV30 and TRBJ2-7; no clear D. The V end lost 7 bases, the J end lost 7 bases, and 23 bases lay between the germline ends. This CDR3 has 14 residues. The V gene's germline CDR1 is GTSNPN and CDR2 SVGIG (reference sequence). In nucleotides, the CDR3 is TGTGCCTACACGACCAGACGGTCTATGGGGGAGCAGTACTTC. Protein product: CAYTTRRSMGEQYF. The whole variable domain, remainder taken from reference TRBV30 and TRBJ2-7, is SQTIHQWPATLVQPVGSPLSLECTVEGTSNPNLYWYRQAAGRGLQLLFYSVGIGQISSEVPQNLSASRPQDRQFILSSKKLLLSDSGFYLCAYTTRRSMGEQYFGPGTRLTVT.

The V call is TRBV4-2, the J call TRBJ1-5, with unresolved D. The germline V gene has CDR1 LGHNA and CDR2 YNFKEQ. V lost 0 bases and J 4 bases, leaving 13 bases between the germline ends. The CDR3 covers 16 residues. This CDR3 is CASSQEILPRNQPQHF. The CDR3 bases are TGTGCCAGCAGCCAAGAAATTCTTCCGAGGAATCAGCCCCAGCATTTT.

A single count supports this clone. V and J are TRBV15 and TRBJ2-7; 9 bases map to TRBD2. V was pared by 5 bases and J by 4 bases, with 12 bases of the junction left unmatched. Per germline, CDR1 LNHNV and CDR2 YYDKDF (reference sequence). The length of the CDR3 is 16 residues. CDR3 region: CATSLAGAGALYEQYF. Here the CDR3 DNA reads TGTGCCACCAGCTTAGCGGGAGCGGGAGCTCTATACGAGCAGTACTTC. Variable domain in full (rest from reference TRBV15 and TRBJ2-7): DAMVIQNPRYQVTQFGKPVTLSCSQTLNHNVMYWYQQKSSQAPKLLFHYYDKDFNNEADTPDNFQSRRPNTSFCFLDIRSPGLGDTAMYLCATSLAGAGALYEQYFGPGTRLTVT.

The chain employs TRBV28 and TRBJ1-1; D unresolved. Trimming took 5 bases from V and 0 from J, leaving 10 bases between them. Germline CDR1 and CDR2: MDHEN and SYDVKM. The CDR3 is 14 residues long. The CDR3 nucleotides are TGTGCCAGCAGTCTAAACAGCCTGAACACTGAAGCTTTCTTT. This gives the protein CASSLNSLNTEAFF. The full variable domain, rest sourced from reference TRBV28 and TRBJ1-1, is DVKVTQSSRYLVKRTGEKVFLECVQDMDHENMFWYRQDPGLGLRLIYFSYDVKMKEKGDIPEGYSVSREKKERFSLILESASTNQTSMYLCASSLNSLNTEAFFGQGTRLTVV.

The chain recombines TRBV28 with TRBJ2-7; tentative D call: TRBD1 (5 bases). The CDR3 covers 14 residues. V was cut by 7 bases and J by 1 base, with 14 bases left in between. CDR1 and CDR2 (germline): MDHEN, SYDVKM. Written as DNA, the CDR3 is TGTGCCAGCAACCCACCAGGGATTTCCTACGAGCAGTACTTC. Encoded protein: CASNPPGISYEQYF.

The chain combines TRBV25-1 with TRBJ1-2; 9 nucleotides match TRBD1. The germline V gene encodes CDR1 MGHDK and CDR2 SYGVNS. This CDR3 spans 16 amino acids. After removal of 0 bases from V and 7 bases from J, the junction contained 9 bases not matched to a gene. CDR3 DNA sequence: TGTGCCAGCAGTGAATATAGGGAACAGGGGGCGCGTGGCTACACCTTC. This translates into CASSEYREQGARGYTF.

This clone was counted only a few times. The chain couples TRBV18 to TRBJ1-1; possibly TRBD1 for D (6 bases). This CDR3 has 15 amino acids. The germline V gene has CDR1 KGHSH and CDR2 LQKENI. The V and J ends lost 2 bases and 1 base respectively, with 11 bases between them. The CDR3 DNA follows: TGTGCCAGCTCACCAACCGGGACACCGAACACTGAAGCTTTCTTT. Protein: CASSPTGTPNTEAFF.

The chain links TRBV7-8 to TRBJ2-3; 11 positions agree with TRBD2. J was trimmed by 0 bases and V by 5 bases; bases with no gene match: 7. CDR1 is SGHVS, CDR2 FQNEAQ, per germline. The CDR3 consists of 17 residues. Here the CDR3 reads CASSLYRTSGSTDTQYF. DNA of the CDR3: TGTGCCAGCAGCCTATACCGGACTAGCGGGAGCACAGATACGCAGTATTTT.

The chain recombines TRBV5-4 with TRBJ2-3, with 12 nucleotides matching TRBD2. V was clipped by 6 bases and J by 1 base; unmatched bases: 6. The length of the CDR3 is 16 residues. The germline CDR1 and CDR2 sequences are SGHNT and YYREEE (reference sequence). CDR3 bases: TGTGCCAGCACCGAAGGACTAGCGGGGCGCACAGATACGCAGTATTTT. Amino acids: CASTEGLAGRTDTQYF. Full variable domain (rest looked up from reference TRBV5-4 and TRBJ2-3): ETGVTQSPTHLIKTRGQQVTLRCSSQSGHNTVSWYQQALGQGPQFIFQYYREEENGRGNFPPRFSGLQFPNYSSELNVNALELDDSALYLCASTEGLAGRTDTQYFGPGTRLTVL.